Listed below are T cell receptor beta chains from one sample, sequenced in a study of blood T cell repertoires in COVID-19. Profiling relied on immunoSEQ multiplex PCR, and the TCRdb table lists in-frame clones only, not all of them. Counted here are about 34,000 clones, 75% occurring once; the ten biggest clones make up roughly 14%. Sample: peripheral blood. Receptors were obtained from a man older than 75 with active or convalescent COVID-19. Each CDR3 is given with its conserved first and last residue. Fields, in order: J gene, D gene, clone size, V gene, CDR3 DNA, CDR3 protein. A D gene is named only where the DNA matches it firmly. Clone size is stated in some rows and not others, as once, few, many or a class when expanded.

TRBJ1-1,TRBD1,-,TRBV12-3/TRBV12-4,TGTGCCAGCAGCGGACAGGGTGATACTGAAGCTTTCTTT,CASSGQGDTEAFF
TRBJ1-4,TRBD1,-,TRBV7-9,TGTGCCAGCAGCCTACGGGGACAGGGAGATGAAAAACTGTTTTTT,CASSLRGQGDEKLFF
TRBJ1-5,-,once,TRBV5-8,TGTGCCAGCACCCTCGGGGGATACAATCAGCCCCAGCATTTT,CASTLGGYNQPQHF
TRBJ1-5,TRBD1,-,TRBV2,TGTGCCAGCAGAAGACAGGGGGTAAGCAATCAGCCCCAGCATTTT,CASRRQGVSNQPQHF
TRBJ2-2,-,-,TRBV28,TGTGCCAGCAGAAGCATTGAGTTTAACACCGGGGAGCTGTTTTTT,CASRSIEFNTGELFF
TRBJ2-1,TRBD2,few,TRBV11-3,TGTGCCAGCAGCCCTGAGGGGCGGGAGTACAATGAGCAGTTCTTC,CASSPEGREYNEQFF
TRBJ2-3,-,-,TRBV7-9,TGTGCCAGCAGCTCTACCCTCACAGATACGCAGTATTTT,CASSSTLTDTQYF
TRBJ2-1,-,-,TRBV7-9,TGTGCCAGCAGCTTAGGAGCTGATGAGCAGTTCTTC,CASSLGADEQFF
TRBJ2-5,-,-,TRBV18,TGTGCCAGCTCGAAAAACAGAGAAGAGACCCAGTACTTC,CASSKNREETQYF
TRBJ2-6,TRBD2,few,TRBV7-9,TGTGCCAGCAGCACAGGACTAGCGGGAGGGAGAACCGTATTAATCTCTGGGGCCAACGTCCTGACTTTC,CASSTGLAGGRTVLISGANVLTF
TRBJ1-2,TRBD1,few,TRBV2,TGTGCCAGCAGCCTACGTAGGACAGGGCACTATGGCTACACCTTC,CASSLRRTGHYGYTF
TRBJ1-6,TRBD1,-,TRBV6-5,TGTGCCAGCAGTTCGGGACAGGGAGGATCACCCCTCCACTTT,CASSSGQGGSPLHF
TRBJ2-5,TRBD1,few,TRBV14,TGTGCCAGCAGCCAAGCAACAGGGGTGCTAGAGACCCAGTACTTC,CASSQATGVLETQYF
TRBJ1-4,-,-,TRBV6-5,TGTGCCAGCAGCGTAAAAGGGGATTGGGGTGAAAAACTGTTTTTT,CASSVKGDWGEKLFF
TRBJ1-5,-,-,TRBV2,TGTGCCAGCAGTGCACTGGTTTCGGGGTTTCGCAATCAGCCCCAGCATTTT,CASSALVSGFRNQPQHF
TRBJ2-7,TRBD2,once,TRBV28,TGTGCCAGCAGCTCAACCCGGGTCGGCGGGAGGGCGGGTTGGAGGTACGAGCAGTACTTC,CASSSTRVGGRAGWRYEQYF
TRBJ2-3,TRBD2,-,TRBV5-4,TGTGCCAGCAGCTTGGGAGCGGGAGTAAGCACAGATACGCAGTATTTT,CASSLGAGVSTDTQYF
TRBJ1-6,-,-,TRBV28,TGTGCCAGCAGCTCAGGGGTTAATTCACCCCTCCACTTT,CASSSGVNSPLHF
TRBJ2-1,TRBD2,-,TRBV29-1,TGCAGCGTTGGTTTACTAGCGGGAGACTCGTCCTACAATGAGCAGTTCTTC,CSVGLLAGDSSYNEQFF
TRBJ1-3,-,-,TRBV21-1,TGTGCCAGCAGCACTGGGACAGGGGCAGGAAACACCATATATTTT,CASSTGTGAGNTIYF
TRBJ1-1,-,-,TRBV27,TGTGCCAGCAGTTTGGCGGGAACAAACACTGAAGCTTTCTTT,CASSLAGTNTEAFF
TRBJ2-3,-,few,TRBV9,TGTGCCACCCAAGAACTACAGGGTTCAGATACGCAGTATTTT,CATQELQGSDTQYF
TRBJ2-3,-,-,TRBV5-6,TGTGCCAGCAGACGACGTGGCGGAACCACAGATACGCAGTATTTT,CASRRRGGTTDTQYF
TRBJ1-4,-,-,TRBV2,TGTGCCGCTAAACTTCCGCGGGAGGGCGAAAAACTGTTTTTT,CAAKLPREGEKLFF
TRBJ2-7,TRBD2,few,TRBV28,TGTGCCAGCAGTTTCACCTTAGCGGGACTCAACTACGAGCAGTACTTC,CASSFTLAGLNYEQYF
TRBJ1-6,TRBD1,-,TRBV7-9,TGTGCCAGCAGCTTTAGCCCAGGGGGAGATTCACCCCTCCACTTT,CASSFSPGGDSPLHF
TRBJ2-7,TRBD2,-,TRBV27,TGTGCCAGCAGTTCAACTAGCGGGAGTGGGGAGCAGTACTTC,CASSSTSGSGEQYF
TRBJ2-7,-,few,TRBV10-3,TGTGCCATCAGTGAAACAGGTGTCAACTACGAGCAGTACTTC,CAISETGVNYEQYF
TRBJ1-3,-,-,TRBV3-1/TRBV3-2,TGTGCCAGCAGCCAAGACAAGGGAGGGGGCTCTGGAAACACCATATATTTT,CASSQDKGGGSGNTIYF
TRBJ2-7,TRBD1,once,TRBV28,TGTGCCAGCAGGAGACAGGGGGCCTATGGGGAGCAGTACTTC,CASRRQGAYGEQYF